The clone carrying this TCR beta chain occurred a few times. No antigen is known for it. The data derive from a study of CD8 T cells in ankylosing spondylitis. Study-wide results and limits: It appeared that ankylosing spondylitis blood was characterized by a TCR beta motif of roughly 8 highly homologous variants. As for the disease-linked clones, they showed a CD8+ phenotype and occurred at relatively low frequencies in peripheral blood. Reportedly, significant enrichment of disease-linked clones occurred in matched ankylosing spondylitis synovial fluid.

As the method for making TCR beta libraries, quantitative 5'-RACE with molecular barcodes was used. TCRdb analysed the 5' RACE reads with MiXCR anew, one entry per CDR3 protein. This table has about 440,000 distinct CDR3 sequences, roughly 18% appearing once. The sample was blood, either unsorted or a sorted T cell fraction (not recorded which). The sequence derives from a male donor with ankylosing spondylitis.

The CDR3 protein is CASSFSTDNQPQHF. The CDR3 DNA reads TGTGCCAGCAGTTTTTCGACAGACAATCAGCCCCAGCATTTT. The rearrangement joins TRBV12-3 or TRBV12-4 to TRBJ1-5; the D gene is possibly TRBD1 (5 bases). The CDR3 is 14 residues long. The V and J ends lost 3 bases and 3 bases respectively, with 9 bases between them.